The text below deals with one T cell receptor (beta chain). The data originate from a study of blood T cell repertoires in COVID-19. The CDR3 length is 14 residues. The V and J ends lost 0 bases and 4 bases respectively, with 8 bases between them. Germline V lookup: CDR1 SGHRS, CDR2 YFSETQ. Assay: immunoSEQ multiplex PCR; the TCRdb copy retains only in-frame clones and omits some. Altogether about 74,000 clones are present, 85% to 90% being singletons, with the ten largest covering 1.5% to 2.5%. V gene TRBV5-1 combines with J gene TRBJ1-5; D call uncertain. Sequencing input: peripheral blood. The TCR originated in a woman older than 75 with active or convalescent COVID-19. DNA for the CDR3: TGCGCCAGCAGCTTGGACAGCCAAAATCAGCCCCAGCATTTT. Its translation: CASSLDSQNQPQHF.